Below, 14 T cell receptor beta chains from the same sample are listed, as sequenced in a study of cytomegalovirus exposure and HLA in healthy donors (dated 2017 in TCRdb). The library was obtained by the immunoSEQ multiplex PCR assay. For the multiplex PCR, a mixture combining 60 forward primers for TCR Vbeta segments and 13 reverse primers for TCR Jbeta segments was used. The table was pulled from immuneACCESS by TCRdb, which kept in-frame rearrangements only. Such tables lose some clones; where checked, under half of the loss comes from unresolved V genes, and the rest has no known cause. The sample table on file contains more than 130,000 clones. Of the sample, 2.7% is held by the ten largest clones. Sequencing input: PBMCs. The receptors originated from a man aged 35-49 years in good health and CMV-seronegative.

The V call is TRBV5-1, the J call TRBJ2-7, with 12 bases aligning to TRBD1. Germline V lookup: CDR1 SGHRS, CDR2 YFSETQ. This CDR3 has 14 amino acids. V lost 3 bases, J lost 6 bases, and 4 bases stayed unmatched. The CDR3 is CASSWGQGAIEQYF. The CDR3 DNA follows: TGCGCCAGCAGCTGGGGACAGGGGGCGATCGAGCAGTACTTC. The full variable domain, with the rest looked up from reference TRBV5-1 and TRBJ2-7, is KAGVTQTPRYLIKTRGQQVTLSCSPISGHRSVSWYQQTPGQGLQFLFEYFSETQRNKGNFPGRFSGRQFSNSRSEMNVSTLELGDSALYLCASSWGQGAIEQYFGPGTRLTVT.

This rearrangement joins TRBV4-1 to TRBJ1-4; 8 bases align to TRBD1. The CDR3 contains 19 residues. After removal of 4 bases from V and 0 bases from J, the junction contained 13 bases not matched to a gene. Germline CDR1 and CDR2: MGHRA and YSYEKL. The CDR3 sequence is CASSPKGGTGDATNEKLFF. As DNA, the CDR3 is TGCGCCAGCAGCCCAAAGGGCGGGACAGGCGATGCAACTAATGAAAAACTGTTTTTT.

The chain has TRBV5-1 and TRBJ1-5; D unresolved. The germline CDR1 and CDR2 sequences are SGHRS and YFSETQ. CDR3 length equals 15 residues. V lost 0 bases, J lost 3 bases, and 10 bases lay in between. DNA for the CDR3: TGCGCCAGCAGCTTGGGGACTGGGGACAATCAGCCCCAGCATTTT. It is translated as CASSLGTGDNQPQHF.

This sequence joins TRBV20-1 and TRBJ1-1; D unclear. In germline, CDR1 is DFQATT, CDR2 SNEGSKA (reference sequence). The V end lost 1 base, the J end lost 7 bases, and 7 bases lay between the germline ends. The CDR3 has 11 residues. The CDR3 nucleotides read TGCAGTGCTAGAGGGTTTAGTGAAGCTTTCTTT. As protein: CSARGFSEAFF.

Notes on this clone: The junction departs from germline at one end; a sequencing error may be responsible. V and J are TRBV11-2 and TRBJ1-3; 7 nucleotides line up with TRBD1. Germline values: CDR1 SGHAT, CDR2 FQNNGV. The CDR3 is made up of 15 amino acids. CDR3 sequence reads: CASIGIRGHGNTVYF. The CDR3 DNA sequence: TGTGCCAGCATTGGAATAAGGGGGCACGGAAACACCGTATATTTT. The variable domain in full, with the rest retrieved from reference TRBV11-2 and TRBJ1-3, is EAGVAQSPRYKIIEKRQSVAFWCNPISGHATLYWYQQILGQGPKLLIQFQNNGVVDDSQLPKDRFSAERLKGVDSTLKIQPAKLEDSAVYLCASIGIRGHGNTVYFGEGSWLTVV.

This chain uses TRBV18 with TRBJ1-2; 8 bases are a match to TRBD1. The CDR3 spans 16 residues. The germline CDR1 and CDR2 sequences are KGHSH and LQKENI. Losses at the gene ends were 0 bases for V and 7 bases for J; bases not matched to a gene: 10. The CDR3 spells CASSPPSLGQGSGYTF. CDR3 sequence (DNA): TGTGCCAGCTCACCACCGTCTTTAGGACAGGGAAGTGGCTACACCTTC.

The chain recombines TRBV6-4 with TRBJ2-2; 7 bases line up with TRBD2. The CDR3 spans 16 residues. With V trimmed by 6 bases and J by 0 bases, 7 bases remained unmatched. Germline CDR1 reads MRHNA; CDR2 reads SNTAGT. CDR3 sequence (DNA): TGTGCCAGCAGCGATACCGGGACTACGAACACCGGGGAGCTGTTTTTT. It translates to CASSDTGTTNTGELFF.

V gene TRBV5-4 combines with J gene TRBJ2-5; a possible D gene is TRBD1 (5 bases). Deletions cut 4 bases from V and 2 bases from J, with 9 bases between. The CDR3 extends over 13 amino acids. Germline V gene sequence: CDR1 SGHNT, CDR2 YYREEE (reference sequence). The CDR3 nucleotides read TGTGCCAGCAGCCGTCCAGGGCAAGAGACCCAGTACTTC. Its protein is CASSRPGQETQYF.

CDR3 sequence reads: CASSPRAGAKYEQYF. CDR3 nucleotide sequence: TGTGCCAGCAGTCCCCGAGCGGGGGCGAAATACGAGCAGTACTTC. The chain employs TRBV27 and TRBJ2-7, with TRBD2 identical over 8 bases. V lost 5 bases, J lost 4 bases, and 10 bases stayed unmatched. Per germline, CDR1 MNHEY and CDR2 SMNVEV (reference sequence). The CDR3 is 15 amino acids.

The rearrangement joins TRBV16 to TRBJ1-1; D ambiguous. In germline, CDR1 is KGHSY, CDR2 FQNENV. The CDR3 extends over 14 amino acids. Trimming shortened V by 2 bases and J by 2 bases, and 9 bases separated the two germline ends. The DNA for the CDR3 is TGTGCCAGCAGCCAAAGGCAGGATAACACTGAAGCTTTCTTT. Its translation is CASSQRQDNTEAFF.

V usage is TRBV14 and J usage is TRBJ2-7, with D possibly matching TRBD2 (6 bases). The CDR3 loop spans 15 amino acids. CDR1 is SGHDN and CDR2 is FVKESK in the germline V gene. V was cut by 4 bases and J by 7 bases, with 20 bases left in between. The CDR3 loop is CASSPRIERLEEQYF. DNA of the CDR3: TGTGCCAGCAGCCCCCGTATAGAGAGACTAGAAGAGCAGTACTTC.

The CDR3 is CASMRSGSGNTIYF. CDR3 nucleotides: TGTGCCAGCATGCGGAGCGGGTCTGGAAACACCATATATTTT. This chain joins TRBV7-9 and TRBJ1-3; D remains ambiguous. Trimming left V 7 bases short and J 1 base short, with 11 bases between. Germline-derived CDR1 and CDR2 are SEHNR and FQNEAQ (reference sequence). The CDR3 has 14 residues.

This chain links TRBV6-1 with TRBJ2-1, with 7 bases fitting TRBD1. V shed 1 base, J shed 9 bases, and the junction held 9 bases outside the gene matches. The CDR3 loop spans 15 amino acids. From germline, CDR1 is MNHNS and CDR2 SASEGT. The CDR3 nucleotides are TGTGCCAGCAGTGAAGAGAGGGGGCAAGGGGGTGAGCAGTTCTTC. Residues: CASSEERGQGGEQFF.

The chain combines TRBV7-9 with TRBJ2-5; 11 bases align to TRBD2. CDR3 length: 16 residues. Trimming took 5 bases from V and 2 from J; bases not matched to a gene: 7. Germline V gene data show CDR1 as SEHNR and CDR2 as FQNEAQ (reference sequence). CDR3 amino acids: CASSPFASGGQETQYF. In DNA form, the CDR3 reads TGTGCCAGCAGCCCCTTCGCTAGCGGGGGGCAAGAGACCCAGTACTTC.